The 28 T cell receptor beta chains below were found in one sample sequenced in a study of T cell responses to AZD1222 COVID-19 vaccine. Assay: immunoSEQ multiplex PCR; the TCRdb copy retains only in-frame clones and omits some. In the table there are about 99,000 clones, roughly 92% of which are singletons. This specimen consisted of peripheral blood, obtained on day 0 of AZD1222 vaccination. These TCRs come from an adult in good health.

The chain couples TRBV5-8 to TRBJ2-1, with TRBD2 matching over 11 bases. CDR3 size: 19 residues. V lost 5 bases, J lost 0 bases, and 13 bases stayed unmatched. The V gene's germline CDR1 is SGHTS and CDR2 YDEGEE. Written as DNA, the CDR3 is TGTGCCAGCAGTTCCTCCGGGACTAGCGGCGGGAGCTCCTACAATGAGCAGTTCTTC. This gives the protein CASSSSGTSGGSSYNEQFF.

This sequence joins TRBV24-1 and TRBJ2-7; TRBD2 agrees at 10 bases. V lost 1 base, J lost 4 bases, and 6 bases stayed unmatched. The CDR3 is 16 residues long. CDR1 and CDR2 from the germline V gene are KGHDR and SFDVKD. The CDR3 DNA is TGTGCCACCAGTGATTTTCCTAGCGGGAGAACATACGAGCAGTACTTC. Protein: CATSDFPSGRTYEQYF.

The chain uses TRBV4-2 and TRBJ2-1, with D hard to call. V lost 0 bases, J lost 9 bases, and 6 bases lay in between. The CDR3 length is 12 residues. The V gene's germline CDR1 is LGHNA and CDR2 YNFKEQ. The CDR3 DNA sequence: TGTGCCAGCAGCCAAGATGGGTTTGAGCAGTTCTTC. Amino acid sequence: CASSQDGFEQFF.

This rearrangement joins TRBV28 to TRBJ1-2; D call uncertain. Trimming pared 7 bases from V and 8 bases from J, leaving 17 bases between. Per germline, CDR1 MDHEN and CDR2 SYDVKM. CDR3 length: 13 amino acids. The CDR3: CASTTLVGGGYTF. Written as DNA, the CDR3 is TGTGCCAGCACCACCCTGGTCGGAGGGGGCTACACCTTC.

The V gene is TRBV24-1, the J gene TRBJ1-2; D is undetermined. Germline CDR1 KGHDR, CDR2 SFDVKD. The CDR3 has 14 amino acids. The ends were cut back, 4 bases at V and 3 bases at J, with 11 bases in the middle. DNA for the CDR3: TGTGCCACCAGTGACACCGGGAGGGACTATGGCTACACCTTC. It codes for CATSDTGRDYGYTF.

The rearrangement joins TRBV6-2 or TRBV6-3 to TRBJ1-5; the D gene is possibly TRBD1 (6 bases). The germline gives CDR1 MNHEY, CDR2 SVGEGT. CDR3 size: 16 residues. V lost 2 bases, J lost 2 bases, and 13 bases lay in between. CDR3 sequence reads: CASSYGAGAGNQPQHF. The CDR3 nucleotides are TGTGCCAGCAGTTACGGCGCAGGGGCGGGCAATCAGCCCCAGCATTTT.

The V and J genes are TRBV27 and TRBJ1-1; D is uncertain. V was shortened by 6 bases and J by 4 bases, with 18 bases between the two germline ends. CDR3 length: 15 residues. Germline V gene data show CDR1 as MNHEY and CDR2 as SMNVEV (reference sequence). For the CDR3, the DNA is TGTGCCAGCAGCCCTACAGAACCTTGGGGCACTGAAGCTTTCTTT. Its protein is CASSPTEPWGTEAFF.

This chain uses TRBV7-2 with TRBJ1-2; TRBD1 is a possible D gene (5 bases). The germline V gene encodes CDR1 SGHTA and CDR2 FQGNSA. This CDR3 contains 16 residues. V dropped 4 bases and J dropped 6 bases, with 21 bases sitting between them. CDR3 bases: TGTGCCAGCAGCTCCCCGGGGCGGCAGGGCGTTAATGGCTACACCTTC. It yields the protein CASSSPGRQGVNGYTF.

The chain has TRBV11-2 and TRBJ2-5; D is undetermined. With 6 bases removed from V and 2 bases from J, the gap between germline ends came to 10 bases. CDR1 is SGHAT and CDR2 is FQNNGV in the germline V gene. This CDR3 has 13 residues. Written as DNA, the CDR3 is TGTGCCAGCAGTTCTTCAGTACAAGAGACCCAGTACTTC. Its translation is CASSSSVQETQYF.

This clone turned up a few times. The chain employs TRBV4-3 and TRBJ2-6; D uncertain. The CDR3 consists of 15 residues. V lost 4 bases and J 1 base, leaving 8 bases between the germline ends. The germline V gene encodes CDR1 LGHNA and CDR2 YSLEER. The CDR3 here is CASSLDSSGANVLTF. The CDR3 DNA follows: TGCGCCAGCAGCCTCGACTCATCTGGGGCCAACGTCCTGACTTTC.

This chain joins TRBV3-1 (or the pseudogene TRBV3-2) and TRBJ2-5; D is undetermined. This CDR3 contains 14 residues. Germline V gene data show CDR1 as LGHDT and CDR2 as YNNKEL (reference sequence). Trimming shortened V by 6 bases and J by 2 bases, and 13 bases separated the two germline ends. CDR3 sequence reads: CASRYTEDQETQYF. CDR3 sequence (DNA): TGTGCCAGCAGGTACACAGAAGATCAAGAGACCCAGTACTTC.

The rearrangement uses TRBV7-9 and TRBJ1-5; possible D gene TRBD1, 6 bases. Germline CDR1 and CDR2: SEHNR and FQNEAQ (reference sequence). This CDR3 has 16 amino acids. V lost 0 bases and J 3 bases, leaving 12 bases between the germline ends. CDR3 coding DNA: TGTGCCAGCAGCTTAGCCGGACAGTTCTACAATCAGCCCCAGCATTTT. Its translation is CASSLAGQFYNQPQHF.

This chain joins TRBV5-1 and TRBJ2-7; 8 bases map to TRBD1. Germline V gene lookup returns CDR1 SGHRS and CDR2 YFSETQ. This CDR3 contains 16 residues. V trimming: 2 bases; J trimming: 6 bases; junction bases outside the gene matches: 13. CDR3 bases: TGCGCCAGCAGCTTCACTTTTTCCGGGACAGGTGGCGAGCAGTACTTC. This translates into CASSFTFSGTGGEQYF.

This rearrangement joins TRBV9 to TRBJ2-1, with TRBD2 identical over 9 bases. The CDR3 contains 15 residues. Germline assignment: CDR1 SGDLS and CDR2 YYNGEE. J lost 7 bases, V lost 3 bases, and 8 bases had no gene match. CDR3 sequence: CASSDSGSLGNEQFF. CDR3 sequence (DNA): TGTGCCAGCAGCGATAGCGGGAGTCTCGGGAATGAGCAGTTCTTC.

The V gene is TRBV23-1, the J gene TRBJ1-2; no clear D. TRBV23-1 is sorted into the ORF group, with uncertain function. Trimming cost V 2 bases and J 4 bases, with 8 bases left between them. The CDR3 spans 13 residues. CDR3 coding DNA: TGCGCCAGCAGTCAAAAGGGAGTCTATGGCTACACCTTC. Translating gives CASSQKGVYGYTF.

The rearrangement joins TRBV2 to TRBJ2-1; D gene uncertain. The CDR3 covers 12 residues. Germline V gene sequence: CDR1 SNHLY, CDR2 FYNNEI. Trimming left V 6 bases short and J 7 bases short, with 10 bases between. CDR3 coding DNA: TGTGCCAGCAGGTTAACCGGAAATGAGCAGTTCTTC. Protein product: CASRLTGNEQFF.

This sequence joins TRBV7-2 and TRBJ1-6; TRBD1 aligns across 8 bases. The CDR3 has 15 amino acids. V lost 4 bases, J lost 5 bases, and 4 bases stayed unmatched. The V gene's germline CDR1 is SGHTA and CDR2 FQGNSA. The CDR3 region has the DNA TGTGCCAGCAGCTCGACAGGGGCTAATAATTCACCCCTCCACTTT. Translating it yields CASSSTGANNSPLHF.

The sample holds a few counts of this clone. The DNA of the CDR3 is TGCAGTGCTAGTCTAGGCCATCAGCCCCAGCATTTT. As protein: CSASLGHQPQHF. This chain joins TRBV20-1 and TRBJ1-5; D remains unclear. The V and J ends lost 3 bases and 5 bases respectively, with 8 bases between them. Germline V lookup: CDR1 DFQATT, CDR2 SNEGSKA (reference sequence). This CDR3 has 12 amino acids.

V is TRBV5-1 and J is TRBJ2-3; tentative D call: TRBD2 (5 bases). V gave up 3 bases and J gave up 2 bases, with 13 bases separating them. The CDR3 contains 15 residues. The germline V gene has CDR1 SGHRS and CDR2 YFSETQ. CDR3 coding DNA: TGCGCCAGCAGCTCAGGACTTGTATCCACAGATACGCAGTATTTT. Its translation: CASSSGLVSTDTQYF.

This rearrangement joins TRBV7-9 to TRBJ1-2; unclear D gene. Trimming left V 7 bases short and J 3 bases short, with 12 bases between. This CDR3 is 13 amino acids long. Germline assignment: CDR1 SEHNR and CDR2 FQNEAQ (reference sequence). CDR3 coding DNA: TGTGCCAGCACTCTGGGTGCAGACTATGGCTACACCTTC. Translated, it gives CASTLGADYGYTF.

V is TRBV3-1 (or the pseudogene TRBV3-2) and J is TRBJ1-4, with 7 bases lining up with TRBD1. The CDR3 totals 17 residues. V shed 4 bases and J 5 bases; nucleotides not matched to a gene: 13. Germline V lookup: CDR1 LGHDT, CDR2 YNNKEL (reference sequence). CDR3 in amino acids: CASSRLTGTAVNEKLFF. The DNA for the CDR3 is TGTGCCAGCAGCCGACTAACCGGGACAGCAGTCAATGAAAAACTGTTTTTT.

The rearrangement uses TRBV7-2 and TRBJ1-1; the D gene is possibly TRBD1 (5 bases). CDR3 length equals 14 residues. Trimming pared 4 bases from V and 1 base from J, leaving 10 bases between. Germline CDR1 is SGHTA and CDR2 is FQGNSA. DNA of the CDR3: TGTGCCAGCAGCTCCTGGGGGGGGAACACTGAAGCTTTCTTT. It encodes CASSSWGGNTEAFF.

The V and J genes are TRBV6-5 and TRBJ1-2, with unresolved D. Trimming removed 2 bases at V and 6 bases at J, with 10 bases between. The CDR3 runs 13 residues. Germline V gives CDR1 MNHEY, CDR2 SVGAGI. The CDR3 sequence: CASSYLPENGYTF. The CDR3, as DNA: TGTGCCAGCAGTTACCTTCCGGAGAATGGCTACACCTTC.

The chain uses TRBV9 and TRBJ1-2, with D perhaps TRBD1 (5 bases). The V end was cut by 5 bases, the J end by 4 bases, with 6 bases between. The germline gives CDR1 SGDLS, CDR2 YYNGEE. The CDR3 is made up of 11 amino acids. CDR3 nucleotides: TGTGCCAGCAGGGGGGTCTATGGCTACACCTTC. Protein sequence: CASRGVYGYTF.

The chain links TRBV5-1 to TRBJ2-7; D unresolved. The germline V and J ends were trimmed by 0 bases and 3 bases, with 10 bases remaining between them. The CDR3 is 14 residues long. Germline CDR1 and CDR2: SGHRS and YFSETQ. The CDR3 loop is CASSLGGPDYEQYF. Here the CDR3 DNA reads TGCGCCAGCAGCTTGGGAGGCCCGGACTACGAGCAGTACTTC.

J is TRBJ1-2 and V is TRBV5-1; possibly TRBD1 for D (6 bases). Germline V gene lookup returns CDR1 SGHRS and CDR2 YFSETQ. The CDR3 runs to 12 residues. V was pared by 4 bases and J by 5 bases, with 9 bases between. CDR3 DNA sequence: TGCGCCAGCAGCGAGACAGGTTATGGCTACACCTTC. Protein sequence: CASSETGYGYTF.

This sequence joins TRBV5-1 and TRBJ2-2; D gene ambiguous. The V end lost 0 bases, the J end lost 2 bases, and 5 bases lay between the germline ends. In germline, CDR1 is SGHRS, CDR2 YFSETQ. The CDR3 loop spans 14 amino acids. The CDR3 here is CASSLGPNTGELFF. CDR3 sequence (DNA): TGCGCCAGCAGCTTGGGACCCAACACCGGGGAGCTGTTTTTT.

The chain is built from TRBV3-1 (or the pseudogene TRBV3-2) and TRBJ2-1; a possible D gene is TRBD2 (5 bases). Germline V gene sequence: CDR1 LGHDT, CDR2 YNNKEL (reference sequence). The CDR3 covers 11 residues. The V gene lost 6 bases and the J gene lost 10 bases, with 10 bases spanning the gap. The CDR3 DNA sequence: TGTGCCAGCAGACGAGAGGGAGAGCAGTTCTTC. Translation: CASRREGEQFF.